The entry below describes one T cell receptor beta chain. Its antigen remains unidentified. One end of the junction varies from germline; a read error may be responsible. CDR3 length equals 18 residues. Germline CDR1 reads SGDLS; CDR2 reads YYNGEE. This sample stems from a study of T cells in Graves' hyperthyroidism and ophthalmopathy. Whole-study results and caveats: Ophthalmopathy, which appeared later, was predicted by the model a median around 6.5 months before onset. Researchers found most expanded thyroid clonotypes above 0.001 in blood as well.

Over 18 months, lack of ophthalmopathy progression marked Graves' hyperthyroidism as stable. Template material for amplifying TCR beta CDR3 regions consisted of RNA transcripts. When the TCR CDR3 underwent first-round RT-PCR, the HTBI primer set was used. Each CDR3 protein gets one entry after TCRdb re-called the multiplex PCR reads with MiXCR. The sample includes some 510,000 distinct CDR3 sequences, less than 25% of them seen just once. The origin of this receptor is a man aged 18 to 30 with Graves' hyperthyroidism. The V call is TRBV9, the J call TRBJ2-2; a possible D gene is TRBD2 (6 bases). Sequenced sample: blood. CDR3 region: CASSVASLGPEGTGELCF. CDR3 sequence (DNA): TGTGCCAGCAGCGTAGCAAGTCTTGGTCCGGAGGGCACCGGGGAGCTGTGTTTT.